This TCR beta chain came from a study of blood T cell repertoires in COVID-19. Clones were read by immunoSEQ multiplex PCR, and TCRdb kept only the in-frame ones, dropping some. The sample gives roughly 170,000 clones, about 83% of which show up once; approximately 4% is in the top ten. Unmatched junction bases numbered 7, after V lost 5 bases and J lost 5 bases. This CDR3 is built from 14 residues. Germline values: CDR1 SGHTA, CDR2 FQGNSA. Sequenced input: PBMCs or T cells enriched from blood (not recorded which). This clonotype originated in a woman aged 45 to 65 in a cohort exposed to, infected with or recovered from COVID-19 (not recorded which). The V gene is TRBV7-2, the J gene TRBJ2-7, with 9 bases identical to TRBD1. CDR3 loop: CASSPGTGTHEQYF. CDR3 DNA sequence: TGTGCCAGCAGCCCCGGGACAGGGACCCACGAGCAGTACTTC.